The clone carrying this T cell receptor (beta chain) was counted only a few times. The antigen remains unidentified. The data originate from a study of shared clonotypes between healthy human individuals. Study-level points and caveats: Specimens sampled were limited to blood, with tissue repertoires likely differing. Among non-shared clonotypes, generation probabilities were lower than among those shared by all four donors.

Sequencing was performed with immunoSEQ multiplex PCR; in TCRdb, only in-frame clones are kept and a portion is missing. The data show about 2 million clones, about 95% seen once. The CDR3 is 13 amino acids. Trimming cost V 4 bases and J 6 bases, with 13 bases left between them. Germline CDR1 and CDR2: SGHDT and YYEEEE. Naive CD8 populations comprised CD45RO-negative cells positively selected for CCR7, excluding terminally differentiated effector memory CD45RA+ cells. V and J are TRBV5-6 and TRBJ1-2; D gene uncertain. This TCR was recovered from a man aged 18 to 29 in good health. The sequenced sample was naive CD8+ T cells sorted from blood. CDR3 sequence: CASSPGAGDGYTF. In DNA, the CDR3 is TGTGCCAGCAGCCCTGGTGCGGGTGATGGCTACACCTTC.